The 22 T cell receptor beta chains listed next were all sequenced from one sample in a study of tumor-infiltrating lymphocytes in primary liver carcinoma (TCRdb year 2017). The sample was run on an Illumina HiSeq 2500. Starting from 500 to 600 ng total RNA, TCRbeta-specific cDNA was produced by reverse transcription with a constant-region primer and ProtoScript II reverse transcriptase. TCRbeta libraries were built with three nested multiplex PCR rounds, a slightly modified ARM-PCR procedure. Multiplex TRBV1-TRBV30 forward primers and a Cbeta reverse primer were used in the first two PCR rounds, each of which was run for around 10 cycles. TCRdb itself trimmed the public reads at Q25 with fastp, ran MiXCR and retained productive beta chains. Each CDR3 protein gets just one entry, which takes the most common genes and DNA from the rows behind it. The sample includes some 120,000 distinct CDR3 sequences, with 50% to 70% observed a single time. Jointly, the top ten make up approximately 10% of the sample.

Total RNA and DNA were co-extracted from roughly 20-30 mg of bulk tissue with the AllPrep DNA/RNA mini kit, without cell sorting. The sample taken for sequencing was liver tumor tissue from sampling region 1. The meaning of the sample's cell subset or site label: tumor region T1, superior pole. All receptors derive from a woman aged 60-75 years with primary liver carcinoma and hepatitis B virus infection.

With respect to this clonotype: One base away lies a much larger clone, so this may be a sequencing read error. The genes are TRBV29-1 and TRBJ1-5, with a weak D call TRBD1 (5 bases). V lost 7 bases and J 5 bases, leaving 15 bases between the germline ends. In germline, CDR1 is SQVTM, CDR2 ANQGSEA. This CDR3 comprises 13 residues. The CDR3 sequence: CSDGPGEDQPQHF. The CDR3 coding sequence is TGCAGCGATGGCCCGGGGGAGGATCAGCCCCAGCATTTT.

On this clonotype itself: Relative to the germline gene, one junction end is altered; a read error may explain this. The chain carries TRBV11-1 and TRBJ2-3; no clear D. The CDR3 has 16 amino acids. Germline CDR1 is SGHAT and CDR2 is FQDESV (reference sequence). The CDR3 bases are TGTGCCAACAGCTCGGAGAACTCGCGGACCACGGATACGCAGTATTTT. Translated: CANSSENSRTTDTQYF.

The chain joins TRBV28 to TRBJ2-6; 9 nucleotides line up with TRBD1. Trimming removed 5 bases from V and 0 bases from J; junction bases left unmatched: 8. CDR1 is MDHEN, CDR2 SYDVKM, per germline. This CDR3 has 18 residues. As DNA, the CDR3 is TGTGCCAGCAGTCCCCTGGGACAGGGTCGCTCTGGGGCCAACGTCCTGACTTTC. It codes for CASSPLGQGRSGANVLTF.

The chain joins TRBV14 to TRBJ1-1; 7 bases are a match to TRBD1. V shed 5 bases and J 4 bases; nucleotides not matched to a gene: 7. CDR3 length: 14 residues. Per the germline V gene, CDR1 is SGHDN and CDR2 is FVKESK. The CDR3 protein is CASSGWAGGTEAFF. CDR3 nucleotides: TGTGCCAGCAGCGGCTGGGCAGGGGGCACTGAAGCTTTCTTT.

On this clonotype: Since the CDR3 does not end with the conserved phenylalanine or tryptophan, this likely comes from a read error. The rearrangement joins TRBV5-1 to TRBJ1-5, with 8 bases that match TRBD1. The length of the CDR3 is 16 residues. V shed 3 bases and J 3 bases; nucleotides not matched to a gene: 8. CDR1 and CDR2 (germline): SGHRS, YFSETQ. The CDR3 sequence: CASSSGTGGPNQPQHY. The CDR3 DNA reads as TGCGCCAGCAGCTCCGGGACAGGCGGTCCCAATCAGCCCCAGCATTAT.

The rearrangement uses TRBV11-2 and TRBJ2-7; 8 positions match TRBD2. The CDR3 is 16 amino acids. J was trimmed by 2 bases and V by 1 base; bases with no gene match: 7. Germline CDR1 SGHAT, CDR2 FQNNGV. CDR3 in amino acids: CASSLAGGQKPYEQYF. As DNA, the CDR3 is TGTGCCAGCAGCTTAGCGGGAGGGCAGAAACCCTACGAGCAGTACTTC.

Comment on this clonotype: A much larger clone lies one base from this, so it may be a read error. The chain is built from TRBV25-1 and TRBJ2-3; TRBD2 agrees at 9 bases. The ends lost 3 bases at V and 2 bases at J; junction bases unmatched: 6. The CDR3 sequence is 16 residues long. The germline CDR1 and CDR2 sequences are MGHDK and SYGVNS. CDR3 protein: CASSDLTSGITDTQYF. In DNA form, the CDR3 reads TGTGCCAGCAGTGATTTGACTAGCGGTATCACAGATACGCAGTATTTT.

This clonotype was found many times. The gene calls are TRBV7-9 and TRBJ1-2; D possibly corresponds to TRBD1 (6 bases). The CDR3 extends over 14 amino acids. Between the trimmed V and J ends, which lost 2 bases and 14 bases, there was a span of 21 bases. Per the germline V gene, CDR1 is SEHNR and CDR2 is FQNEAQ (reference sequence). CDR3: CASSLMGGAPDRTF. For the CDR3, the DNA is TGTGCCAGCAGCTTAATGGGGGGGGCGCCGGATCGGACCTTC.

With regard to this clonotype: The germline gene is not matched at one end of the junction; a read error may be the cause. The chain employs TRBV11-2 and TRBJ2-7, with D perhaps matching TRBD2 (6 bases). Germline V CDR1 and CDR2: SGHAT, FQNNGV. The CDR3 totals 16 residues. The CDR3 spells CAGSLGLGLMGYEQYF. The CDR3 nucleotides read TGTGCCGGCAGCTTAGGTCTGGGACTTATGGGCTACGAGCAGTACTTC.

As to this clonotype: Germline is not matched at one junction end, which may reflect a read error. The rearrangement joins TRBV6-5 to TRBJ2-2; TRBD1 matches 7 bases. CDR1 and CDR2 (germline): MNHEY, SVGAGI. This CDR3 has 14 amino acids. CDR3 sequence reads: CASSWDSGPGELFF. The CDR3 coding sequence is TGTGCCAGCAGTTGGGACAGTGGGCCCGGGGAGCTGTTCTTT.

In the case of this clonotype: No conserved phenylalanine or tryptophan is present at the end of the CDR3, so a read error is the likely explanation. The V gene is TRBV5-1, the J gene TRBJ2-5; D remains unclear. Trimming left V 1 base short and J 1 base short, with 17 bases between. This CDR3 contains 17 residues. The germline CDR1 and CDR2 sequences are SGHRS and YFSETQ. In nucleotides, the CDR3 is TGCGCCAGCAGCTTGTCCCAGGCAACGAATACCCAAGAGACCCAGTACTAC. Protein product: CASSLSQATNTQETQYY.

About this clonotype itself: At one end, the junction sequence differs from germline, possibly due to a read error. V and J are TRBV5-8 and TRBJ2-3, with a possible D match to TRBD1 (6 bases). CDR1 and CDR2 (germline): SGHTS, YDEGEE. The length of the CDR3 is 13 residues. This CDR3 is CVSRKIQGIAQYF. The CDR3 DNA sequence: TGTGTCAGCAGGAAGATCCAGGGGATTGCGCAGTATTTT.

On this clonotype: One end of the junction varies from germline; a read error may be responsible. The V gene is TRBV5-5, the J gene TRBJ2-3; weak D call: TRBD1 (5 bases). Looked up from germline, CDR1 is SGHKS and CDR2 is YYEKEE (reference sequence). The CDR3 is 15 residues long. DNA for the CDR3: TGTGTCAGCATCCCTCCGGAGAATCCGACAGATACGCATTATTTT. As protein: CVSIPPENPTDTHYF. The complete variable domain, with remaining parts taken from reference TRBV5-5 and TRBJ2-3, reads DAGVTQSPTHLIKTRGQQVTLRCSPISGHKSVSWYQQVLGQGPQFIFQYYEKEERGRGNFPDRFSARQFPNYSSELNVNALLLGDSALYLCVSIPPENPTDTHYFGPGTRLTVL.

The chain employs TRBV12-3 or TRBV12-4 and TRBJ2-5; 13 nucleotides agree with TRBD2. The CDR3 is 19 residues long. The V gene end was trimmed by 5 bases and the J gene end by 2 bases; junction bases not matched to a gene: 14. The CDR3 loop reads CASSPTTGTSGMGQETQYF. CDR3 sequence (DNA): TGTGCCAGCAGTCCTACTACCGGGACTAGCGGGATGGGGCAAGAGACCCAGTACTTC.

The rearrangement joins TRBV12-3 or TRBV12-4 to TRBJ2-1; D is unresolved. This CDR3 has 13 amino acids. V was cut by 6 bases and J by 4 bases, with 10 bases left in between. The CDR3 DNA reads TGTGCCAGCAGCTCCAGCAAGTACAATGAGCAGTTCTTC. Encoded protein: CASSSSKYNEQFF.

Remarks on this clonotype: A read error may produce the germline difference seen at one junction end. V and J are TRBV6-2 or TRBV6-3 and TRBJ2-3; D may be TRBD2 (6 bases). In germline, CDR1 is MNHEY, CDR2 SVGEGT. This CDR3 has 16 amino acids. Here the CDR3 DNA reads TGTTCCAGGAGTTACGATAGCGGAGGGAGGTCAGATACGCAGTATTTT. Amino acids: CSRSYDSGGRSDTQYF.

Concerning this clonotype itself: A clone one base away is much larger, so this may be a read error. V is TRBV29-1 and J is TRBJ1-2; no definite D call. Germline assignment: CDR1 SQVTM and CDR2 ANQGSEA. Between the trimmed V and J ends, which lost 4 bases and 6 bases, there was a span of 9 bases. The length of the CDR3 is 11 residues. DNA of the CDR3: TGCAGCGTTGTGCGGAGTGATGGCTACACCTTC. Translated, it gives CSVVRSDGYTF.

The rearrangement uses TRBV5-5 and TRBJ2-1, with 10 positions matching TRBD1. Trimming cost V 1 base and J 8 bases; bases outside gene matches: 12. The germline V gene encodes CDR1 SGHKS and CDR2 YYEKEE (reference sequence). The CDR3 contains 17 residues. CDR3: CASSLRGQGTPYDEQFF. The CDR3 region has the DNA TGTGCCAGCAGCTTGCGGGGACAGGGGACTCCTTACGATGAGCAGTTCTTC. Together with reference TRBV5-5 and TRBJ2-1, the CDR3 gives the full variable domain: DAGVTQSPTHLIKTRGQQVTLRCSPISGHKSVSWYQQVLGQGPQFIFQYYEKEERGRGNFPDRFSARQFPNYSSELNVNALLLGDSALYLCASSLRGQGTPYDEQFFGPGTRLTVL.

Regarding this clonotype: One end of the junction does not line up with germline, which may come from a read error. CDR3 in amino acids: CSSGTGIYSEQFF. CDR3 sequence (DNA): TGCAGCTCCGGGACAGGGATCTACAGTGAGCAGTTCTTC. This chain links TRBV29-1 with TRBJ2-1; 9 nucleotides match TRBD1. The length of the CDR3 is 13 residues. The germline V gene has CDR1 SQVTM and CDR2 ANQGSEA.

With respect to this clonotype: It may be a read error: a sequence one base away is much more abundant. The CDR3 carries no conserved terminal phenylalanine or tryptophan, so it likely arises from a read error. The CDR3 protein is CASSYGSTGADGYTS. CDR3 sequence (DNA): TGTGCCAGCAGTTACGGATCCACAGGGGCAGACGGCTACACCTCC. This chain links TRBV6-6 with TRBJ1-2, with 7 bases matching TRBD1. Germline values: CDR1 MNHNY, CDR2 SVGAGI (reference sequence). This CDR3 spans 15 amino acids. V lost 2 bases and J lost 8; bases outside the gene matches: 11.

The CDR3 DNA follows: TGCGCCAGCAGCTTGAACCCTCCCGGGACAGGGTACGAAAAACTGTTTTTT. It yields the protein CASSLNPPGTGYEKLFF. The genes are TRBV5-1 and TRBJ1-4, with 9 nucleotides matching TRBD1. Germline loops: CDR1 SGHRS, CDR2 YFSETQ. The CDR3 consists of 17 residues. The trim removed 1 base at V and 8 bases at J, leaving 12 bases unmatched. The whole variable domain, filled in from reference TRBV5-1 and TRBJ1-4, reads KAGVTQTPRYLIKTRGQQVTLSCSPISGHRSVSWYQQTPGQGLQFLFEYFSETQRNKGNFPGRFSGRQFSNSRSEMNVSTLELGDSALYLCASSLNPPGTGYEKLFFGSGTQLSVL.

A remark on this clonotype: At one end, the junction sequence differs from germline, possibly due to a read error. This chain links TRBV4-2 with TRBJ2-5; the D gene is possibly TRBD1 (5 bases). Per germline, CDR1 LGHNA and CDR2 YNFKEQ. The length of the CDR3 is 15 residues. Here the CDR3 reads CASSQERGGQGTQYF. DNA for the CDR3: TGTGCCAGCAGCCAAGAAAGGGGCGGTCAAGGGACCCAGTACTTC.